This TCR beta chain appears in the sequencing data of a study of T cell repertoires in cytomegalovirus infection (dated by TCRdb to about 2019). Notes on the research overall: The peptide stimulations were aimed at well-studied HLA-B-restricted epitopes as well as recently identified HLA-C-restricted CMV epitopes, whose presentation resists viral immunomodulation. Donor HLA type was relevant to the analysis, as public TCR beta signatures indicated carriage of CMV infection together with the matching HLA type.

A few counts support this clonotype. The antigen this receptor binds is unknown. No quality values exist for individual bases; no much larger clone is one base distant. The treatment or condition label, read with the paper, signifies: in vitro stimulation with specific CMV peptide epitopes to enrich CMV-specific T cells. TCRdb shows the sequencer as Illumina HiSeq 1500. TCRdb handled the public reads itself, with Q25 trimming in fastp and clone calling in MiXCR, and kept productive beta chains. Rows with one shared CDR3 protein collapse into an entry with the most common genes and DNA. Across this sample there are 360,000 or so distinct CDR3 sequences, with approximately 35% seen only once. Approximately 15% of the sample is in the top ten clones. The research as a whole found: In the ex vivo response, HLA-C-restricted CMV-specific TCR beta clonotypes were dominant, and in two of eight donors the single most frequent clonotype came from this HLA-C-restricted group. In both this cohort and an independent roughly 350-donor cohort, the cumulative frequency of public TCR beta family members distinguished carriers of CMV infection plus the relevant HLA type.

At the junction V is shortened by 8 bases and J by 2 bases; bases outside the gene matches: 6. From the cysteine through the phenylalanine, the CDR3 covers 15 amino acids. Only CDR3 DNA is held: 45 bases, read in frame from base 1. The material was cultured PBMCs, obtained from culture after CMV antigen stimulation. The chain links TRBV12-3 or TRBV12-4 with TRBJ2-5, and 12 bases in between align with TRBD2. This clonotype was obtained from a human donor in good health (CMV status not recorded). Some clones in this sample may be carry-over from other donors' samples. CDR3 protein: CASGLAGGGQETQYF. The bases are TGTGCCAGCGGGCTAGCGGGAGGGGGGCAAGAGACCCAGTACTTC.